This T cell receptor (beta chain) was documented in a study of cytomegalovirus exposure and HLA in healthy donors. Overall study findings and caveats: The records held CMV serostatus as the only immune exposure information.

Researchers ran the PCR with 60 Vbeta and 13 Jbeta primers. The repertoire was sequenced with immunoSEQ multiplex PCR; TCRdb's copy has only in-frame clones and lacks some. Here the sample spans some 120,000 clones, 75% to 85% being singletons. CDR1 is SGHRS and CDR2 is YFSETQ in the germline V gene. The CDR3 has 16 residues. Trimming at V came to 2 bases and at J to 1 base, leaving 3 bases not matched to a gene. As concerns this clone: What it recognizes is unknown.

This chain joins TRBV5-1 and TRBJ2-2; TRBD1 agrees at 9 bases. This sequence originates from a woman aged 50 to 60 in good health and CMV-seropositive. The sample was PBMCs. DNA for the CDR3: TGCGCCAGCAGCTTCGCGGGACAGGGGAACACCGGGGAGCTGTTTTTT. Encoded protein: CASSFAGQGNTGELFF.